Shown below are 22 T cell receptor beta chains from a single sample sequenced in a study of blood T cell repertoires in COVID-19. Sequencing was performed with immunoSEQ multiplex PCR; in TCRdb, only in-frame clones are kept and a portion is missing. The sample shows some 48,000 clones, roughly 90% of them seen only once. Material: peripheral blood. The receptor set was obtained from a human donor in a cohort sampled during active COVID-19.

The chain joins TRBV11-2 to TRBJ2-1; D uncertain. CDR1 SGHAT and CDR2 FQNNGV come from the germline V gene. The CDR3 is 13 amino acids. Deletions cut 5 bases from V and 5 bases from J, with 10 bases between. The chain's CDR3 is CASSPSGNNEQFF. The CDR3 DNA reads TGTGCCAGCAGCCCCTCAGGAAACAATGAGCAGTTCTTC.

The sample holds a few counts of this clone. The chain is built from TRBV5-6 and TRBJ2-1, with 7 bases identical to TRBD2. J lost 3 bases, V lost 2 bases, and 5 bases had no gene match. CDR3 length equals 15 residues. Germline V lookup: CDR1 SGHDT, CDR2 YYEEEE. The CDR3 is CASSFGGGGYNEQFF. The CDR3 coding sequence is TGTGCCAGCAGCTTTGGCGGGGGTGGCTACAATGAGCAGTTCTTC.

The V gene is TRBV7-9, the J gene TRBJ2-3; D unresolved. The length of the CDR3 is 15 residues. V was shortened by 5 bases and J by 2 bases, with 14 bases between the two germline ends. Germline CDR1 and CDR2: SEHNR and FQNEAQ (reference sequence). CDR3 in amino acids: CASSQTGQPTDTQYF. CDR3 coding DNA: TGTGCCAGCAGCCAGACTGGCCAGCCCACAGATACGCAGTATTTT.

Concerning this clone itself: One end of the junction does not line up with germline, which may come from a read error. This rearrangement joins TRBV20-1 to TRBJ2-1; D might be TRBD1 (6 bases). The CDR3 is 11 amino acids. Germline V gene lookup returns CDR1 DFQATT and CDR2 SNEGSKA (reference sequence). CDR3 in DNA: TGCAGTGCTAGAGTAGACACTGGGGGCATCTTC. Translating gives CSARVDTGGIF.

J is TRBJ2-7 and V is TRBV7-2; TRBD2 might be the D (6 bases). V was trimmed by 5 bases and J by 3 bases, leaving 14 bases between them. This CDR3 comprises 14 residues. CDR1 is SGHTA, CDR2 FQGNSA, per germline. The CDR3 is CASSRRESGYEQYF. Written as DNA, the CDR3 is TGTGCCAGCAGCCGCCGGGAGTCGGGCTACGAGCAGTACTTC.

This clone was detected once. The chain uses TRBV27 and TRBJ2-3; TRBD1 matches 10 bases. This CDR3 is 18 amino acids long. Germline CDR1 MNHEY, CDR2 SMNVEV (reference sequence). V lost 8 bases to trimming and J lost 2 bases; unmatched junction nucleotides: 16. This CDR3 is CASRDRGLRGGATDTQYF. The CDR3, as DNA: TGTGCCAGCCGGGACAGGGGACTGAGGGGGGGGGCCACAGATACGCAGTATTTT.

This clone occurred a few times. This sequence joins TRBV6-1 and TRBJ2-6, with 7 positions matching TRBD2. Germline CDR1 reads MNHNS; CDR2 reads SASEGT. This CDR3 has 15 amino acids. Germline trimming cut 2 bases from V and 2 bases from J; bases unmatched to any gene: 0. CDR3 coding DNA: TGTGCCAGCAGTGAACGGGGGGCTGGGGCCAACGTCCTGACTTTC. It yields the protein CASSERGAGANVLTF.

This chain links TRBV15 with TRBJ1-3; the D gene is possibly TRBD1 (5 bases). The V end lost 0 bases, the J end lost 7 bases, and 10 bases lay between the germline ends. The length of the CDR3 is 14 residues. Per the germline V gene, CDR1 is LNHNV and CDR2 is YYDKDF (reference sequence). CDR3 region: CATSRDRGGNTIYF. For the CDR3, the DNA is TGTGCCACCAGCAGAGACCGGGGGGGTAACACCATATATTTT.

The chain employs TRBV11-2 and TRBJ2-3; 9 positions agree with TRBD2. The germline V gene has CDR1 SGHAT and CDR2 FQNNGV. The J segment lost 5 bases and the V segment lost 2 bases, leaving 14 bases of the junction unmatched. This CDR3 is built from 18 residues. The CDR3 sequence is CASSLLASSGAKGDTQYF. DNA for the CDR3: TGTGCCAGCAGCTTACTCGCCTCTAGCGGGGCCAAGGGAGATACGCAGTATTTT.

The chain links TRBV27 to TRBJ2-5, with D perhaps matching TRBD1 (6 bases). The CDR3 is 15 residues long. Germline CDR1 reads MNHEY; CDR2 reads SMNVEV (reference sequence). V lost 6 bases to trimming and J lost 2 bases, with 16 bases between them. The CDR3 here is CASRNRAGGQETQYF. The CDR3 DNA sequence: TGTGCCAGCAGAAACAGGGCCGGAGGACAAGAGACCCAGTACTTC.

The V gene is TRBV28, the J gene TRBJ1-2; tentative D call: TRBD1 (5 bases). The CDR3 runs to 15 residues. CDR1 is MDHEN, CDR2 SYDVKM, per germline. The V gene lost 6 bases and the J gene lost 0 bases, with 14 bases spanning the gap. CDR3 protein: CASRNTGITNYGYTF. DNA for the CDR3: TGTGCCAGCAGGAACACAGGAATAACTAACTATGGCTACACCTTC.

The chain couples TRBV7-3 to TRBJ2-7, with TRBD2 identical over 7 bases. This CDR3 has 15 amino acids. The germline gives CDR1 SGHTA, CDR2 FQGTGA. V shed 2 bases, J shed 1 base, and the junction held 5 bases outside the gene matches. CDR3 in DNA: TGTGCCAGCAGCTTAGGGGCGGGGGAGTCCTACGAGCAGTACTTC. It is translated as CASSLGAGESYEQYF.

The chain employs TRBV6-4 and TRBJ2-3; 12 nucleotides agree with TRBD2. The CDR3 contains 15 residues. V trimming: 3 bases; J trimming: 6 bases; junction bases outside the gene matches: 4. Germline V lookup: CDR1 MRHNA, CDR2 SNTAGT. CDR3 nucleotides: TGTGCCAGCAGTGAGCTAGCGGGAGGGCAGGATACGCAGTATTTT. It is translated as CASSELAGGQDTQYF.

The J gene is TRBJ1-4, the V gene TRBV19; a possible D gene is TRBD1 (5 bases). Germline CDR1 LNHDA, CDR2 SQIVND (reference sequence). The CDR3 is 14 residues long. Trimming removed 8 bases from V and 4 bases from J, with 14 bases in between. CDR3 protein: CASAVGGSNEKLFF. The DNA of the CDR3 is TGTGCCAGTGCCGTCGGGGGAAGTAATGAAAAACTGTTTTTT.

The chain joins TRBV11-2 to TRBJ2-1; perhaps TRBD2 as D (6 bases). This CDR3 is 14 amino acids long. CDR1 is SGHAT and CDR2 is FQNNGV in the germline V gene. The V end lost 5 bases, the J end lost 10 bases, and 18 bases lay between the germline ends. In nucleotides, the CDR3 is TGTGCCAGCAGCCGCCTGGAGGGGAGACAGGAGCAGTTCTTC. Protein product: CASSRLEGRQEQFF.

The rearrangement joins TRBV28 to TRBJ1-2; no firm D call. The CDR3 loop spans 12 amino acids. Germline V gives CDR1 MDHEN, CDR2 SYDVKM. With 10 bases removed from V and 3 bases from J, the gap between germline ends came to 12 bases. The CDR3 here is CATRRRDYGYTF. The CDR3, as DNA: TGTGCCACACGAAGGCGGGACTATGGCTACACCTTC.

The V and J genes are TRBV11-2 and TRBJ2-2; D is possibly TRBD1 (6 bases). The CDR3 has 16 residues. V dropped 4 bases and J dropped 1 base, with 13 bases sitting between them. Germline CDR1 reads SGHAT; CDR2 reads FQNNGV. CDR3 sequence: CASSSRGVWNTGELFF. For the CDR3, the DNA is TGTGCCAGCAGCTCCAGGGGAGTCTGGAACACCGGGGAGCTGTTTTTT. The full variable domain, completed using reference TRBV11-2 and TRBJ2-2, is EAGVAQSPRYKIIEKRQSVAFWCNPISGHATLYWYQQILGQGPKLLIQFQNNGVVDDSQLPKDRFSAERLKGVDSTLKIQPAKLEDSAVYLCASSSRGVWNTGELFFGEGSRLTVL.

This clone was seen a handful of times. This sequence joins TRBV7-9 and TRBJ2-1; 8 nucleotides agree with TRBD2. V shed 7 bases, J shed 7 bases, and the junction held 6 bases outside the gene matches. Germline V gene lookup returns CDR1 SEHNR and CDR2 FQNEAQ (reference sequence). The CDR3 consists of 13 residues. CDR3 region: CASTPGGANEQFF. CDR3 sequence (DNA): TGTGCCAGCACCCCGGGGGGGGCGAATGAGCAGTTCTTC.

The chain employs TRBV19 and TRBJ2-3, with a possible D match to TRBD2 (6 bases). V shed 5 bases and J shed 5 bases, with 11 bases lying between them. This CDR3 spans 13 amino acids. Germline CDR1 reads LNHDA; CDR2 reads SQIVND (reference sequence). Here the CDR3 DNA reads TGTGCCAGTAGTCGACTAGTTGGAGATACGCAGTATTTT. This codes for CASSRLVGDTQYF. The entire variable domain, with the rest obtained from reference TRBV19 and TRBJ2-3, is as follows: DGGITQSPKYLFRKEGQNVTLSCEQNLNHDAMYWYRQDPGQGLRLIYYSQIVNDFQKGDIAEGYSVSREKKESFPLTVTSAQKNPTAFYLCASSRLVGDTQYFGPGTRLTVL.

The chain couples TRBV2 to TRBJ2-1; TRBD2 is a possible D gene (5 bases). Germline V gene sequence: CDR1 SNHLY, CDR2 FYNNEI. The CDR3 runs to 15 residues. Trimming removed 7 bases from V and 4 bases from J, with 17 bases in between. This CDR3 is CASTLSRTGYNEQFF. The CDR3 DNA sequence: TGTGCCAGCACCTTGAGTCGGACTGGATACAATGAGCAGTTCTTC.

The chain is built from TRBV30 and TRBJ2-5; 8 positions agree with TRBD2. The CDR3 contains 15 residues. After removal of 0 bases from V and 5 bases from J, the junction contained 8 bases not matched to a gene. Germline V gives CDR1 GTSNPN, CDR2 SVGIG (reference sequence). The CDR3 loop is CAWSVKSEREETQYF. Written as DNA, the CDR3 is TGTGCCTGGAGTGTGAAGTCAGAGCGGGAGGAGACCCAGTACTTC.

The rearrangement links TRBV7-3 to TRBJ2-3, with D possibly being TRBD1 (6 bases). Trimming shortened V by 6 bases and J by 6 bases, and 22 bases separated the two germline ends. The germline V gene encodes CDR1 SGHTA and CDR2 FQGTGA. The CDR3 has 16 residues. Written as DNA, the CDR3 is TGTGCCAGCAGACCAGGGGTTGCGGGTATCGCGGATACGCAGTATTTT. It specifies CASRPGVAGIADTQYF.